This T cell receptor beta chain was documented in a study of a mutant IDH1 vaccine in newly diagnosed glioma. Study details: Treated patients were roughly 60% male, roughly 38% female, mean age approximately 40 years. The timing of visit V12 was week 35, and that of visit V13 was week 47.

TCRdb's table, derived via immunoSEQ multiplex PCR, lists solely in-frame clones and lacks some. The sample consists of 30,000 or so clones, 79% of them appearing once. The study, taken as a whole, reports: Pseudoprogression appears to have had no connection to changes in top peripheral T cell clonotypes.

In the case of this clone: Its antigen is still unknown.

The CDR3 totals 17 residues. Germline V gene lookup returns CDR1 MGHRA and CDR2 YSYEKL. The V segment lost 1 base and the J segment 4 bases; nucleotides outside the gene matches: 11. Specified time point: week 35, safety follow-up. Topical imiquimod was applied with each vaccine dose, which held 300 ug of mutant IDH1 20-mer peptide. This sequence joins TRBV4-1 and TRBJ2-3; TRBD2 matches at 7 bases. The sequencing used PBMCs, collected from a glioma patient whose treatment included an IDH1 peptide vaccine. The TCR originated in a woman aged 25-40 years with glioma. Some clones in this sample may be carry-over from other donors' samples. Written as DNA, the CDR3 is TGCGCCAGCAGCCAAGTTGGGCGGGAGTTCCCCGCAGATACGCAGTATTTT. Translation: CASSQVGREFPADTQYF.